This passage covers 9 T cell receptor beta chains from one sample sequenced in a study of T-cell reconstitution after alpha-beta-depleted transplantation in children. Preparation of the TCRbeta library was carried out with unique molecular identifiers. TCRdb re-analysed the PCR reads in MiXCR, keeping a single row per CDR3 protein. Counted here are roughly 100,000 distinct CDR3 sequences, approximately 6% occurring once; the ten biggest clones make up about 6%. The specimen was PBMCs, mostly from graft donor cells, collected 60 days after TCRalphabeta/CD19-depleted stem cell transplant. The receptors were gathered from a female patient aged 2-15 years who had a stem cell transplant for Fanconi anemia, so the T cells may come from the graft donor.

The V gene is TRBV7-9, the J gene TRBJ2-1; TRBD2 matches 12 bases. V shed 6 bases and J 15 bases; nucleotides not matched to a gene: 9. Germline V lookup: CDR1 SEHNR, CDR2 FQNEAQ (reference sequence). This CDR3 has 13 residues. CDR3 region: CASSLRLAGERFF. The CDR3 bases are TGTGCCAGCAGTTTAAGACTAGCGGGGGAACGGTTCTTC.

This clonotype was seen ten or more times. This chain links TRBV12-3 or TRBV12-4 with TRBJ1-5; D is perhaps TRBD1 (6 bases). Trimming removed 3 bases at V and 4 bases at J, with 10 bases between. The CDR3 spans 14 residues. CDR3 bases: TGTGCCAGCAGTTTCGGGACACTAAATCAGCCCCAGCATTTT. Translation: CASSFGTLNQPQHF.

This clonotype was seen ten or more times. This chain uses TRBV9 with TRBJ1-2, with a weak D call TRBD1 (5 bases). Trimming removed 0 bases from V and 10 bases from J, with 16 bases in between. Germline lookup yields CDR1 SGDLS and CDR2 YYNGEE. The CDR3 has 14 amino acids. The CDR3 is CASSVARQGGSYTF. The CDR3 bases are TGTGCCAGCAGCGTAGCCAGGCAGGGAGGGTCCTACACCTTC.

This sequence joins TRBV6-5 and TRBJ2-6, with a possible D match to TRBD1 (6 bases). The CDR3 totals 15 residues. V dropped 3 bases and J dropped 3 bases, with 9 bases sitting between them. The germline gives CDR1 MNHEY, CDR2 SVGAGI. The DNA of the CDR3 is TGTGCCAGCAGTTATGGGGGCTTTGGGGCCAACGTCCTGACTTTC. Its protein is CASSYGGFGANVLTF.

V usage is TRBV18 and J usage is TRBJ2-5, with a possible D match to TRBD1 (6 bases). The ends were cut back, 6 bases at V and 2 bases at J, with 13 bases in the middle. This CDR3 comprises 14 residues. Germline V CDR1 and CDR2: KGHSH, LQKENI. CDR3 sequence: CASSRTDPQETQYF. The CDR3 nucleotides read TGTGCCAGCTCTAGGACAGACCCTCAAGAGACCCAGTACTTC.

This clonotype was seen repeatedly, ten times or more. This rearrangement joins TRBV12-3 or TRBV12-4 to TRBJ1-1; maybe TRBD1 (6 bases). V was clipped by 1 base and J by 0 bases, with 15 bases between them. There are 17 residues in the CDR3. CDR3 DNA sequence: TGTGCCAGCAGTTTAGAGTCGGCAGGGGTCTTGAACACTGAAGCTTTCTTT. Its translation is CASSLESAGVLNTEAFF.

This clonotype was found a few times. The chain combines TRBV7-2 with TRBJ1-5; D gene ambiguous. CDR1 SGHTA and CDR2 FQGNSA come from the germline V gene. The germline V and J ends were trimmed by 6 bases and 4 bases, with 13 bases remaining between them. The CDR3 runs to 14 residues. The CDR3 DNA reads as TGTGCCAGCAGGGAGGGAGGGAGGAATCAGCCCCAGCATTTT. It translates to CASREGGRNQPQHF.

Ten or more counts support this clonotype. The chain couples TRBV4-2 to TRBJ2-4, with a tentative D call TRBD1 (5 bases). Germline V gene data show CDR1 as LGHNA and CDR2 as YNFKEQ. V lost 1 base, J lost 0 bases, and 16 bases lay in between. This CDR3 comprises 18 residues. CDR3 in DNA: TGTGCCAGCAGCCAAGGTCAATCAGTGGGGCTAGCCAAAAACATTCAGTACTTC. Residues: CASSQGQSVGLAKNIQYF.

This clonotype was counted ten times or more. This chain joins TRBV3-1 and TRBJ2-1; tentatively, D is TRBD1 or TRBD2 (5 bases each). The germline V and J ends were trimmed by 1 base and 7 bases, with 5 bases remaining between them. This CDR3 has 12 amino acids. CDR1 is LGHDT, CDR2 YNNKEL, per germline (reference sequence). CDR3: CASSQGGNEQFF. The CDR3, as DNA: TGTGCCAGCAGCCAAGGGGGGAATGAGCAGTTCTTC.